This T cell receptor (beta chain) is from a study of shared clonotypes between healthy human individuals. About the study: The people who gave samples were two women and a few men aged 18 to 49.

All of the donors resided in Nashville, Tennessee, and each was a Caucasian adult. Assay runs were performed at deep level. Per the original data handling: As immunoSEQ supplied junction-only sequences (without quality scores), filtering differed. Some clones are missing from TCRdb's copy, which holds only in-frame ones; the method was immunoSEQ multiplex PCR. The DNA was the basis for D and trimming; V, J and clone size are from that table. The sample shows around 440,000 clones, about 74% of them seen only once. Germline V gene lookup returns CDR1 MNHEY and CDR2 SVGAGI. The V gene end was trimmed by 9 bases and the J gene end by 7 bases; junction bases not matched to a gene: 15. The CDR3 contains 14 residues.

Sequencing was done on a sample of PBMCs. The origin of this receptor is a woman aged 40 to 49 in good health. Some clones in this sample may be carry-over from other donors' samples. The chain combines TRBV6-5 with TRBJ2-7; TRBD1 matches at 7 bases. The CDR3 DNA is TGTGCCAGTCACAGGGGTTCCGGGTCCGGGGAGCAGTACTTC. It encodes CASHRGSGSGEQYF.